Below are 18 T cell receptor beta chains sequenced from a single sample in a study of shared clonotypes between healthy human individuals. The method was immunoSEQ multiplex PCR; TCRdb's version includes in-frame clones alone and lacks a portion of them. The sample lists more than 550,000 clones; around 77% were seen once. The sample comprised memory CD4+ T cells sorted from blood. Sample subset: CD45RA-negative fraction. All receptors derive from a woman aged 25 to 39 in good health.

This chain joins TRBV7-8 and TRBJ2-3; 11 bases are shared with TRBD2. Germline V gives CDR1 SGHVS, CDR2 FQNEAQ. The CDR3 runs to 17 residues. After removal of 8 bases from V and 3 bases from J, the junction contained 13 bases not matched to a gene. The CDR3 coding sequence is TGTGCCAGCGGGCTTCCGACTAGCGGGACAAGGACAGATACGCAGTATTTT. Translating gives CASGLPTSGTRTDTQYF.

This clone was recorded a few times. This rearrangement joins TRBV11-2 to TRBJ2-5, with D perhaps given as TRBD1 or TRBD2 (5 bases each). TRBJ2-7 explains the end of the DNA better; the J call may be wrong. Germline-derived CDR1 and CDR2 are SGHAT and FQNNGV. CDR3 size: 13 residues. The CDR3 loop is CASSPRDPYEQYF. CDR3 sequence (DNA): TGTGCCAGCAGCCCCCGGGACCCCTACGAGCAGTACTTC.

The V and J genes are TRBV19 and TRBJ2-1; the D call may be TRBD1 or TRBD2 (5 bases each). This CDR3 spans 14 amino acids. Germline values: CDR1 LNHDA, CDR2 SQIVND (reference sequence). The germline V and J ends were trimmed by 8 bases and 6 bases, with 17 bases remaining between them. The CDR3 loop is CASRPGTGVNEQFF. Here the CDR3 DNA reads TGTGCCAGTCGACCCGGGACCGGGGTCAATGAGCAGTTCTTC.

This clone was counted at least ten times. V is TRBV10-2 and J is TRBJ2-7; possibly TRBD2 for D (5 bases). Trimming left V 3 bases short and J 5 bases short, with 20 bases between. This CDR3 is built from 16 residues. In germline, CDR1 is WSHSY, CDR2 SAAADI. The CDR3 is CASSDFRDTGDNEQYF. The CDR3 nucleotides are TGCGCCAGCAGTGATTTTCGAGACACCGGGGATAACGAGCAGTACTTC.

The chain carries TRBV7-9 and TRBJ2-5; TRBD1 matches at 9 bases. The CDR3 spans 15 residues. Trimming at V came to 2 bases and at J to 6 bases, leaving 7 bases not matched to a gene. From germline, CDR1 is SEHNR and CDR2 FQNEAQ (reference sequence). CDR3 in amino acids: CASSLWADRGQTQYF. The CDR3 bases are TGTGCCAGCAGCTTATGGGCGGACAGGGGCCAGACCCAGTACTTC.

The V gene is TRBV11-2, the J gene TRBJ2-7, with a possible D match to TRBD2 (6 bases). V was pared by 0 bases and J by 1 base, with 10 bases between. This CDR3 has 15 residues. CDR1 is SGHAT, CDR2 FQNNGV, per germline. CDR3 nucleotides: TGTGCCAGCAGCTTAGATGTAGCGGATTCCTACGAGCAGTACTTC. This codes for CASSLDVADSYEQYF.

This sequence joins TRBV27 and TRBJ2-7; D not certain. Germline V lookup: CDR1 MNHEY, CDR2 SMNVEV (reference sequence). CDR3 length: 9 residues. The ends were cut back, 9 bases at V and 4 bases at J, with 4 bases in the middle. CDR3 bases: TGTGCCAGGCATTACGAGCAGTACTTC. This encodes CARHYEQYF.

The chain joins TRBV2 to TRBJ2-5; possible D gene TRBD1, 5 bases. The CDR3 loop spans 13 amino acids. CDR1 and CDR2 (germline): SNHLY, FYNNEI. Trimming cost V 4 bases and J 3 bases, with 9 bases left between them. Here the CDR3 DNA reads TGTGCCAGCAGTGGACAGATTGAAGAGACCCAGTACTTC. It translates to CASSGQIEETQYF.

The chain carries TRBV11-2 and TRBJ2-5; 10 bases agree with TRBD2. There are 16 residues in the CDR3. Germline-derived CDR1 and CDR2 are SGHAT and FQNNGV. V lost 3 bases, J lost 5 bases, and 9 bases stayed unmatched. CDR3 nucleotides: TGTGCCAGCAGCTTTATTACTAGCGGGATTGTGGAGACCCAGTACTTC. Encoded protein: CASSFITSGIVETQYF.

This clone was counted between two and nine times. The CDR3, as DNA: TGTGCCAGTAGTTTGACAGTGAACACTGAAGCTTTCTTT. Translating gives CASSLTVNTEAFF. The chain couples TRBV19 to TRBJ1-1, with D perhaps TRBD1 (5 bases). V gave up 5 bases and J gave up 0 bases, with 7 bases separating them. The CDR3 spans 13 residues. In germline, CDR1 is LNHDA, CDR2 SQIVND (reference sequence).

This rearrangement joins TRBV5-1 to TRBJ2-7, with D possibly TRBD1 on 6 matching bases. CDR1 is SGHRS and CDR2 is YFSETQ in the germline V gene. Deletions cut 5 bases from V and 6 bases from J, with 21 bases between. CDR3 length: 15 residues. The DNA of the CDR3 is TGCGCCAGCAGACCGGTACAGGGACCCGAGGGCGAGCAGTACTTC. Amino acid sequence: CASRPVQGPEGEQYF.

This clone turned up a few times. The chain uses TRBV2 and TRBJ1-2; the match to TRBD1 covers 7 bases. J lost 8 bases, V lost 8 bases, and 11 bases had no gene match. The CDR3 extends over 13 amino acids. Germline CDR1 is SNHLY and CDR2 is FYNNEI. The CDR3 reads CASDPQGFNGYTF. The DNA of the CDR3 is TGTGCCAGCGACCCACAGGGGTTCAACGGCTACACCTTC. The full variable domain, its missing parts supplied by reference TRBV2 and TRBJ1-2, is EPEVTQTPSHQVTQMGQEVILRCVPISNHLYFYWYRQILGQKVEFLVSFYNNEISEKSEIFDDQFSVERPDGSNFTLKIRSTKLEDSAMYFCASDPQGFNGYTFGSGTRLTVV.

This sequence joins TRBV4-2 and TRBJ1-5; a possible D gene is TRBD1 (6 bases). Germline V gene lookup returns CDR1 LGHNA and CDR2 YNFKEQ. The ends were cut back, 0 bases at V and 3 bases at J, with 15 bases in the middle. The CDR3 totals 17 residues. The CDR3 here is CASSQEGHGGLNQPQHF. The CDR3 nucleotides are TGTGCCAGCAGCCAAGAGGGCCATGGGGGGCTCAATCAGCCCCAGCATTTT.

The chain recombines TRBV28 with TRBJ1-2, with no clear D. The CDR3 is 14 residues long. The V and J ends lost 7 bases and 1 base respectively, with 13 bases between them. Germline CDR1 is MDHEN and CDR2 is SYDVKM. The CDR3 nucleotides are TGTGCCAGCAACAGCAGATACGGTAACTATGGCTACACCTTC. Amino acids: CASNSRYGNYGYTF.

This sequence joins TRBV7-2 and TRBJ2-7; tentatively, D is TRBD2 (6 bases). V was clipped by 2 bases and J by 5 bases, with 13 bases between them. CDR1 is SGHTA and CDR2 is FQGNSA in the germline V gene. The CDR3 runs to 14 residues. The CDR3, as DNA: TGTGCCAGCAGCTTATTTAGGCGGGGCGACGAGCAGTACTTC. Amino acids: CASSLFRRGDEQYF.

Here the CDR3 reads CASSPGLEGEKLFF. CDR3 nucleotides: TGTGCCAGCAGCCCCGGTTTGGAGGGTGAAAAACTGTTTTTT. V gene TRBV7-9 combines with J gene TRBJ1-4; D not certain. Germline CDR1 SEHNR, CDR2 FQNEAQ (reference sequence). CDR3 length equals 14 residues. The V and J ends lost 5 bases and 7 bases respectively, with 14 bases between them. Drawing the rest from reference TRBV7-9 and TRBJ1-4, the complete variable domain is DTGVSQNPRHKITKRGQNVTFRCDPISEHNRLYWYRQTLGQGPEFLTYFQNEAQLEKSRLLSDRFSAERPKGSFSTLEIQRTEQGDSAMYLCASSPGLEGEKLFFGSGTQLSVL.

This clone was recorded a few times. The chain is built from TRBV4-2 and TRBJ2-1; 8 bases map to TRBD2. Germline lookup yields CDR1 LGHNA and CDR2 YNFKEQ. Trimming took 4 bases from V and 8 from J; bases not matched to a gene: 10. The CDR3 covers 15 residues. CDR3 DNA: TGTGCCAGCAGCCGATCCGGGACTAGTTCCCATGAGCAGTTCTTC. Protein sequence: CASSRSGTSSHEQFF.

CDR3 amino acids: CASSRSGGQKNEKLFF. CDR3 nucleotide sequence: TGCGCCAGCAGCCGATCCGGAGGACAGAAAAATGAAAAACTGTTTTTT. The chain has TRBV4-1 and TRBJ1-4; tentative D call: TRBD1 (6 bases). V lost 4 bases and J 5 bases, leaving 17 bases between the germline ends. This CDR3 is built from 16 residues. The V gene's germline CDR1 is MGHRA and CDR2 YSYEKL.